The source of this TCR beta chain is a study of early T cells in non-severe SARS-CoV-2 infection. Whole-study context: Sequencing was performed on bulk RNA from unsorted whole blood, leaving chains unpaired.

This clonotype was seen many times. Its antigen is unidentified. Study results and caveats: The matching step, a VDJdb search, favored anti-spike CD8 responses and missed private and CD4 specificities.

CDR3 length: 19 amino acids. Germline values: CDR1 MDHEN, CDR2 SYDVKM. The V and J ends lost 6 bases and 0 bases respectively, with 21 bases between them. Each cDNA molecule carried a unique molecular identifier. MiXCR, run by TCRdb on the 5' RACE reads, gives a single entry per CDR3 protein. Of 20,000 to 25,000 distinct CDR3 sequences listed, 3.5% to 5% are singletons. This TCR derives from an adult who was a healthcare worker with PCR-confirmed SARS-CoV-2 infection or an uninfected control (not recorded which). Source material: whole blood. The rearrangement uses TRBV28 and TRBJ2-6, with D perhaps being TRBD1 or TRBD2 (5 bases each). The CDR3 nucleotides are TGTGCCAGCAGATCCCCCGAGGGGCAATCATCCTCTGGGGCCAACGTCCTGACTTTC. Translating gives CASRSPEGQSSSGANVLTF.